The next 32 T cell receptor beta chains were all read from a single sample in a study of blood T cell repertoires in COVID-19. Assay: immunoSEQ multiplex PCR; the TCRdb copy retains only in-frame clones and omits some. The data contain about 98,000 clones, 82% of them seen just once; the ten biggest clones take up about 11%. Sequenced: peripheral blood. The source is a man between 65 and 85 years old with active or convalescent COVID-19.

The CDR3 loop reads CASSLARTSVSTDTQYF. CDR3 DNA: TGTGCCAGCAGCTTGGCAAGGACTAGCGTCAGCACAGATACGCAGTATTTT. The genes are TRBV5-8 and TRBJ2-3; TRBD2 aligns across 9 bases. The length of the CDR3 is 17 residues. Trimming removed 0 bases from V and 0 bases from J; junction bases left unmatched: 5. Germline CDR1 reads SGHTS; CDR2 reads YDEGEE. The full variable domain, rest sourced from reference TRBV5-8 and TRBJ2-3, is EAGVTQSPTHLIKTRGQQATLRCSPISGHTSVYWYQQALGLGLQFLLWYDEGEERNRGNFPPRFSGRQFPNYSSELNVNALELEDSALYLCASSLARTSVSTDTQYFGPGTRLTVL.

The V and J genes are TRBV12-3 or TRBV12-4 and TRBJ2-3, with D unresolved. This CDR3 is 11 amino acids long. Trimming removed 6 bases from V and 5 bases from J, with 6 bases in between. CDR3 sequence: CASRRRDTQYF. The CDR3 DNA sequence: TGTGCCAGCAGGCGGCGAGATACGCAGTATTTT.

The chain joins TRBV7-8 to TRBJ1-5, with D possibly being TRBD1 (5 bases). Deletions cut 5 bases from V and 6 bases from J, with 17 bases between. CDR3 length equals 15 residues. The germline CDR1 and CDR2 sequences are SGHVS and FQNEAQ. Here the CDR3 DNA reads TGTGCCAGCAGCCGCATCAGGGTGGGAAGTCAGCCCCAGCATTTT. Translating gives CASSRIRVGSQPQHF.

V and J are TRBV5-8 and TRBJ1-2; D is possibly TRBD1 (6 bases). CDR3 length equals 13 residues. CDR1 and CDR2 (germline): SGHTS, YDEGEE. Trimming took off 1 base at V and 7 bases at J, with 11 bases between the two ends. As DNA, the CDR3 is TGTGCCAGCAGCTTGACAGGGTTTTTTGGCTACACCTTC. It codes for CASSLTGFFGYTF.

This sequence joins TRBV7-9 and TRBJ2-7, with a tentative D call TRBD2 (5 bases). V gave up 4 bases and J gave up 6 bases, with 13 bases separating them. This CDR3 contains 13 residues. Germline values: CDR1 SEHNR, CDR2 FQNEAQ (reference sequence). The CDR3 protein is CASSYPQEGEQYF. The CDR3 DNA is TGTGCCAGCAGCTACCCCCAAGAGGGCGAGCAGTACTTC.

This clone came up once. The V and J genes are TRBV6-6 and TRBJ2-7, with 7 bases that match TRBD1. Germline V gene lookup returns CDR1 MNHNY and CDR2 SVGAGI (reference sequence). CDR3 size: 13 residues. With V trimmed by 7 bases and J by 5 bases, 8 bases remained unmatched. The CDR3 nucleotides are TGTGCCAGCAAAGGGGGCGCCGGGGACGAGCAGTACTTC. Translated: CASKGGAGDEQYF.

This clone turned up a few times. This chain's CDR3 is CASSSNRPLGGDQPQHF. CDR3 coding DNA: TGTGCCAGCAGCTCGAACCGGCCCTTGGGGGGGGATCAGCCCCAGCATTTT. This rearrangement joins TRBV7-9 to TRBJ1-5; D is possibly TRBD1 (5 bases). This CDR3 contains 17 residues. The germline V gene encodes CDR1 SEHNR and CDR2 FQNEAQ (reference sequence). V lost 4 bases to trimming and J lost 5 bases, with 21 bases between them.

The chain combines TRBV6-5 with TRBJ1-1; D is undetermined. Trimming pared 10 bases from V and 4 bases from J, leaving 16 bases between. Germline CDR1 is MNHEY and CDR2 is SVGAGI. CDR3 length: 13 amino acids. Written as DNA, the CDR3 is TGTGCCATCGGTAGCGACCCAATCACTGAAGCTTTCTTT. The encoded protein is CAIGSDPITEAFF.

The chain is built from TRBV5-8 and TRBJ2-1, with TRBD1 as a possible D gene (6 bases). The germline V gene has CDR1 SGHTS and CDR2 YDEGEE. The V and J ends lost 4 bases and 5 bases respectively, with 19 bases between them. CDR3 size: 16 residues. CDR3 DNA: TGTGCCAGCAGCGCCCTGGGCACAGGGAGCAACAATGAGCAGTTCTTC. The encoded protein is CASSALGTGSNNEQFF.

The rearrangement uses TRBV7-8 and TRBJ1-4, with D unresolved. V lost 1 base to trimming and J lost 2 bases, with 8 bases between them. The V gene's germline CDR1 is SGHVS and CDR2 FQNEAQ. CDR3 length equals 15 residues. The CDR3 bases are TGTGCCAGCAGCTTAGAGAGCACGACTAATGAAAAACTGTTTTTT. Amino acid sequence: CASSLESTTNEKLFF.

V usage is TRBV5-1 and J usage is TRBJ2-5, with 7 bases matching TRBD1. Germline loops: CDR1 SGHRS, CDR2 YFSETQ. The V segment lost 4 bases and the J segment 3 bases; nucleotides outside the gene matches: 12. The CDR3 has 16 amino acids. This CDR3 reads CASSPRDSQGEETQYF. The CDR3 nucleotides read TGCGCCAGCAGCCCGCGTGACAGTCAGGGGGAAGAGACCCAGTACTTC.

This clone occurred a few times. The rearrangement uses TRBV12-3 or TRBV12-4 and TRBJ2-1; TRBD1 matches at 8 bases. Trimming took 5 bases from V and 10 from J; bases not matched to a gene: 4. The CDR3 has 12 amino acids. CDR3 loop: CASSARGHEQFF. In nucleotides, the CDR3 is TGTGCCAGCAGTGCCAGGGGGCACGAGCAGTTCTTC.

J is TRBJ1-2 and V is TRBV12-3 or TRBV12-4, with D unclear. V was clipped by 5 bases and J by 8 bases, with 15 bases between them. The CDR3 extends over 13 amino acids. The CDR3 DNA is TGTGCCAGCAGTCGTCCGTTGGGAGTGGGCTACACCTTC. It translates to CASSRPLGVGYTF.

CDR3 DNA sequence: TGCGCCAGCAGCGTCGCGGACAGCTCCTACGAGCAGTACTTC. Protein: CASSVADSSYEQYF. The chain recombines TRBV4-1 with TRBJ2-7, with a tentative D call TRBD1 (6 bases). Germline CDR1 and CDR2: MGHRA and YSYEKL. V dropped 5 bases and J dropped 0 bases, with 11 bases sitting between them. The CDR3 is 14 residues long.

The chain combines TRBV5-1 with TRBJ2-2; TRBD1 is a possible D gene (5 bases). Germline CDR1 reads SGHRS; CDR2 reads YFSETQ. Trimming stripped 1 base from V and 0 bases from J, with 7 bases between. The CDR3 contains 15 residues. CDR3 sequence: CASSLTGTNTGELFF. The DNA for the CDR3 is TGCGCCAGCAGCTTGACAGGCACGAACACCGGGGAGCTGTTTTTT.

The gene calls are TRBV5-1 and TRBJ2-7; D perhaps matches TRBD2 (6 bases). V lost 2 bases to trimming and J lost 4 bases, with 10 bases between them. The CDR3 loop spans 13 amino acids. The V gene's germline CDR1 is SGHRS and CDR2 YFSETQ. CDR3 in amino acids: CASSFETRYEQYF. The CDR3 DNA sequence: TGCGCCAGCAGCTTTGAGACTAGATACGAGCAGTACTTC.

This clone was detected once. The chain joins TRBV27 to TRBJ2-7; 10 nucleotides align to TRBD1. The V segment lost 5 bases and the J segment 6 bases; nucleotides outside the gene matches: 10. The CDR3 runs to 15 residues. Germline V gene lookup returns CDR1 MNHEY and CDR2 SMNVEV (reference sequence). CDR3 nucleotide sequence: TGTGCCAGCAGTCACTTTATCCGGGACAGGGGCGAGCAGTACTTC. Amino acid sequence: CASSHFIRDRGEQYF.

The J gene is TRBJ2-3, the V gene TRBV7-2; TRBD2 is a possible D gene (7 bases). CDR3 size: 16 residues. V shed 0 bases and J shed 2 bases, with 12 bases lying between them. Germline values: CDR1 SGHTA, CDR2 FQGNSA. The CDR3 DNA is TGTGCCAGCAGCTTAGCGGGGAGGGGGGACACAGATACGCAGTATTTT. Its translation: CASSLAGRGDTDTQYF.

The gene calls are TRBV19 and TRBJ2-7; no firm D call. V lost 0 bases and J 1 base, leaving 4 bases between the germline ends. CDR1 and CDR2 (germline): LNHDA, SQIVND (reference sequence). The CDR3 runs to 13 residues. CDR3 bases: TGTGCCAGTAGTATAGAGCGGTCCTACGAGCAGTACTTC. Translating gives CASSIERSYEQYF.

This chain links TRBV19 with TRBJ1-1; D gene uncertain. This CDR3 has 14 residues. Trimming took 0 bases from V and 4 from J, leaving 9 bases between them. Germline V lookup: CDR1 LNHDA, CDR2 SQIVND (reference sequence). The CDR3 coding sequence is TGTGCCAGTAGTATAGAACCACGGGGCACTGAAGCTTTCTTT. This encodes CASSIEPRGTEAFF.

V and J are TRBV3-1 (or the pseudogene TRBV3-2) and TRBJ2-3; D is undetermined. The CDR3 has 12 residues. Per the germline V gene, CDR1 is LGHDT and CDR2 is YNNKEL (reference sequence). Between the trimmed V and J ends, which lost 4 bases and 2 bases, there was a span of 4 bases. For the CDR3, the DNA is TGTGCCAGCAGCCTTCTCACAGATACGCAGTATTTT. This translates into CASSLLTDTQYF.

The genes are TRBV6-5 and TRBJ2-3; 10 bases agree with TRBD2. Germline V lookup: CDR1 MNHEY, CDR2 SVGAGI. The CDR3 is 15 amino acids. The V and J ends lost 8 bases and 6 bases, in that order; junction bases with no gene match: 11. As DNA, the CDR3 is TGTGCCAGCTCCCCGGTGGGGACTAGCGCCGATACGCAGTATTTT. Its protein is CASSPVGTSADTQYF.

The chain couples TRBV30 to TRBJ1-1; weak D call: TRBD1 (6 bases). The CDR3 runs to 14 residues. V was shortened by 3 bases and J by 5 bases, with 16 bases between the two germline ends. Per the germline V gene, CDR1 is GTSNPN and CDR2 is SVGIG (reference sequence). The DNA for the CDR3 is TGTGCCTGGAGAGGCTGGGGGGGCCGGACTGAAGCTTTCTTT. Translation: CAWRGWGGRTEAFF.

This chain uses TRBV29-1 with TRBJ2-7; TRBD1 matches 9 bases. Germline V gives CDR1 SQVTM, CDR2 ANQGSEA. The CDR3 spans 13 residues. The ends lost 0 bases at V and 9 bases at J; junction bases unmatched: 6. DNA for the CDR3: TGCAGCGTTGAAGATGGGACAGGGCTCGCGCAGTACTTC. Translated: CSVEDGTGLAQYF.

V gene TRBV10-3 combines with J gene TRBJ2-7; weak D call: TRBD2 (5 bases). Germline CDR1 and CDR2: ENHRY and SYGVKD. V lost 6 bases and J lost 5, with 14 bases in between. This CDR3 comprises 13 residues. CDR3 in DNA: TGTGCCATCAGCCCCGGGGTGGAGGACGAGCAGTACTTC. This gives the protein CAISPGVEDEQYF.

The rearrangement uses TRBV7-2 and TRBJ2-1; 9 bases are a match to TRBD1. Looked up from germline, CDR1 is SGHTA and CDR2 is FQGNSA. V dropped 5 bases and J dropped 15; count of bases not matched to a gene: 8. This CDR3 comprises 12 residues. CDR3 region: CASSARDRARFF. Here the CDR3 DNA reads TGTGCCAGCAGCGCAAGGGACAGGGCTCGGTTCTTC.

CDR3 in amino acids: CASSVRDSQETQYF. Written as DNA, the CDR3 is TGTGCCAGCTCTGTTAGGGACAGTCAAGAGACCCAGTACTTC. The J gene is TRBJ2-5, the V gene TRBV5-8; the match to TRBD1 covers 7 bases. CDR1 and CDR2 from the germline V gene are SGHTS and YDEGEE. Trimming cost V 7 bases and J 2 bases; bases outside gene matches: 8. This CDR3 has 14 amino acids.

V gene TRBV7-9 combines with J gene TRBJ2-1, with D possibly TRBD2 on 5 matching bases. Germline CDR1 SEHNR, CDR2 FQNEAQ (reference sequence). The CDR3 has 12 residues. V was pared by 1 base and J by 12 bases, with 10 bases between. The CDR3: CASSLVTRGQFF. The CDR3 coding sequence is TGTGCCAGCAGCTTAGTTACTCGGGGGCAGTTCTTC.

The rearrangement links TRBV4-2 to TRBJ2-7; D is possibly TRBD1 (5 bases). The length of the CDR3 is 16 residues. Between the trimmed V and J ends, which lost 0 bases and 3 bases, there was a span of 15 bases. Germline CDR1 reads LGHNA; CDR2 reads YNFKEQ. Here the CDR3 reads CASSQDFVLGVYEQYF. The CDR3 region has the DNA TGTGCCAGCAGCCAAGATTTTGTATTAGGGGTCTACGAGCAGTACTTC.

This chain joins TRBV7-9 and TRBJ1-1; D remains unclear. Trimming pared 1 base from V and 7 bases from J, leaving 7 bases between. This CDR3 has 12 residues. Per germline, CDR1 SEHNR and CDR2 FQNEAQ (reference sequence). CDR3 bases: TGTGCCAGCAGCTTAGAGCATATTGAAGCTTTCTTT. It yields the protein CASSLEHIEAFF.

Concerning this clone: A junction boundary mismatches the germline segment, possibly from a read error. CDR3 region: CASSLGDRGVYEQYF. The CDR3 DNA reads TGTGCTAGCAGCTTAGGGGACAGGGGAGTATACGAGCAGTACTTC. V usage is TRBV7-7 and J usage is TRBJ2-7, with TRBD1 matching over 10 bases. Germline V CDR1 and CDR2: SSHAT, FNYEAQ (reference sequence). The CDR3 spans 15 residues.

The gene calls are TRBV20-1 and TRBJ2-2; D is ambiguous. Germline CDR1 reads DFQATT; CDR2 reads SNEGSKA (reference sequence). Between the trimmed V and J ends, which lost 5 bases and 9 bases, there was a span of 10 bases. The CDR3 is 11 residues long. The CDR3 sequence: CSALGSRELFF. CDR3 nucleotides: TGCAGTGCTCTAGGTAGCCGGGAGCTGTTTTTT.